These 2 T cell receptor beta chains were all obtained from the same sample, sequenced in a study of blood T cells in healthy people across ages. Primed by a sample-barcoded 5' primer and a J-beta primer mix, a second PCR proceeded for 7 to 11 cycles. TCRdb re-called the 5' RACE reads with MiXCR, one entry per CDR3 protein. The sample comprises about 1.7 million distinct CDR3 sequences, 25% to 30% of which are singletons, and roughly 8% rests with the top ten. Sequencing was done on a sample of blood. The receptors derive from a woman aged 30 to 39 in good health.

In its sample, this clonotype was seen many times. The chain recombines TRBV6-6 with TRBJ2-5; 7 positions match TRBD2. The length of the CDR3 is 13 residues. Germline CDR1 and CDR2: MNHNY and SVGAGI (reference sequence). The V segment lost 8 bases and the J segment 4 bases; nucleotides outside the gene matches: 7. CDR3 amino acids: CASHPSGAETQYF. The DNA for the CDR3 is TGTGCCAGCCACCCTAGCGGCGCAGAGACCCAGTACTTC.

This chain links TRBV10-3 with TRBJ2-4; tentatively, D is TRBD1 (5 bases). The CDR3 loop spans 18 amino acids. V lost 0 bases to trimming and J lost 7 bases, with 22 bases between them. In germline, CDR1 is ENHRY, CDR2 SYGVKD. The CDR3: CAISESGSRGWDRNIQYF. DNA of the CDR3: TGTGCCATCAGTGAGTCCGGGTCAAGGGGATGGGATCGGAACATTCAGTACTTC.